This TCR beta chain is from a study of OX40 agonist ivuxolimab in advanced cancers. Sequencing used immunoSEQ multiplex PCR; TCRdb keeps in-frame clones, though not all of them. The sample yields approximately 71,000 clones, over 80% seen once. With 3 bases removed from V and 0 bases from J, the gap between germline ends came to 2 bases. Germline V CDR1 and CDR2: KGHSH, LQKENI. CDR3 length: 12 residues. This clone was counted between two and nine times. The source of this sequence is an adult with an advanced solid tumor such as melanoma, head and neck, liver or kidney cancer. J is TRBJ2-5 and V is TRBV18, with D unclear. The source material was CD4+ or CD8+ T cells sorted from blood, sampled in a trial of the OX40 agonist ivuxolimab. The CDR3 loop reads CASSPNQETQYF. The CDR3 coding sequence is TGTGCCAGCTCACCGAACCAAGAGACCCAGTACTTC.